This T cell receptor (beta chain) was captured in a study of CD8+ T cells in alopecia areata. The CDR3 contains 14 residues. Trimming took off 3 bases at V and 2 bases at J, with 11 bases between the two ends. Germline values: CDR1 ENHRY, CDR2 SYGVKD. Investigators isolated RNA and reverse transcribed it into cDNA to act as the sequencing template. Using immunoSEQ multiplex PCR, the repertoire was profiled, and TCRdb retains in-frame clones only, with some absent. The sample lists approximately 82,000 clones, about 53% occurring once. The V and J genes are TRBV10-3 and TRBJ2-7; D possibly corresponds to TRBD1 (5 bases). Sequencing was performed on NKG2D-high CD8+ T cells sorted from blood. This clonotype was sampled from a human donor with alopecia areata. The CDR3 spells CAISDTLTAYEQYF. In nucleotides, the CDR3 is TGTGCCATCAGTGATACCTTGACAGCCTACGAGCAGTACTTC.